Listed here is a single T cell receptor beta chain. The data are from a study of blood T cell repertoires in COVID-19. Method: immunoSEQ multiplex PCR; TCRdb's copy keeps in-frame clones and lacks some. The sample records 130,000 to 150,000 clones, about four fifths being singletons. Trimming cost V 5 bases and J 5 bases; bases outside gene matches: 7. This CDR3 contains 14 residues. CDR1 is GTSNPN, CDR2 SVGIG, per germline (reference sequence). This TCR derives from a man between 65 and 80 years old who had recovered from COVID-19. J is TRBJ1-4 and V is TRBV30; 8 positions agree with TRBD1. Sequencing used peripheral blood. CDR3 amino acids: CAWAQDRGNEKLFF. CDR3 in DNA: TGTGCCTGGGCCCAAGACAGGGGAAATGAAAAACTGTTTTTT.